These 24 T cell receptor beta chains originate from one sample sequenced in a study of shared clonotypes between healthy human individuals. The repertoire was sequenced with immunoSEQ multiplex PCR; TCRdb's copy has only in-frame clones and lacks some. The table includes around 2,000,000 clones, 85% to 95% detected once. The source material was naive CD4+ T cells sorted from blood. Subset meaning: CD45RA+ positively selected. Source of these receptors: a man between 18 and 35 years old in good health.

The V gene is TRBV5-4, the J gene TRBJ2-2; 9 nucleotides agree with TRBD2. The junction had 3 bases not matched to a gene; V was cut back by 6 bases and J by 0 bases. CDR3 size: 15 residues. Germline CDR1 is SGHNT and CDR2 is YYREEE (reference sequence). CDR3 region: CASTLAGTNTGELFF. In DNA form, the CDR3 reads TGTGCCAGCACCCTAGCGGGAACGAACACCGGGGAGCTGTTTTTT.

This clone was detected only once. This sequence joins TRBV25-1 and TRBJ1-5; D not certain. V lost 1 base and J lost 3, with 13 bases in between. CDR1 and CDR2 from the germline V gene are MGHDK and SYGVNS. The CDR3 consists of 16 residues. The CDR3 DNA is TGTGCCAGCAGTGAATCCAGGCCATATACCAATCAGCCCCAGCATTTT. It translates to CASSESRPYTNQPQHF.

The chain combines TRBV28 with TRBJ1-2, with D uncertain. V lost 6 bases and J 4 bases, leaving 15 bases between the germline ends. CDR1 MDHEN and CDR2 SYDVKM come from the germline V gene. There are 14 residues in the CDR3. Here the CDR3 reads CASREAFGGYGYTF. The CDR3, as DNA: TGTGCCAGCAGGGAGGCTTTCGGAGGCTATGGCTACACCTTC.

Here the CDR3 DNA reads TGTGCCAGCAGTGTGACTAGCGGGAGTTCCTACGAGCAGTACTTC. Residues: CASSVTSGSSYEQYF. V is TRBV2 and J is TRBJ2-7; 12 nucleotides match TRBD2. Germline V lookup: CDR1 SNHLY, CDR2 FYNNEI. After removal of 4 bases from V and 1 base from J, the junction contained 2 bases not matched to a gene. CDR3 size: 15 residues.

This sequence joins TRBV27 and TRBJ1-5; D gene unclear. Germline V gives CDR1 MNHEY, CDR2 SMNVEV (reference sequence). The CDR3 is 14 residues long. The V gene lost 6 bases and the J gene lost 2 bases, with 11 bases spanning the gap. The DNA for the CDR3 is TGTGCCAGCAGCCCGGGGTTAGGCAATCAGCCCCAGCATTTT. Translation: CASSPGLGNQPQHF.

The chain employs TRBV5-1 and TRBJ1-6; 7 bases are shared with TRBD1. V was pared by 7 bases and J by 8 bases, with 9 bases of the junction left unmatched. The germline V gene encodes CDR1 SGHRS and CDR2 YFSETQ. This CDR3 region has 14 residues. In DNA, the CDR3 is TGCGCCAGCGGCCCCGGGACAGAACATTCACCCCTCCACTTT. This encodes CASGPGTEHSPLHF.

The rearrangement links TRBV9 to TRBJ2-3; D possibly corresponds to TRBD2 (6 bases). CDR1 and CDR2 from the germline V gene are SGDLS and YYNGEE. This CDR3 is 14 amino acids long. V was cut by 4 bases and J by 3 bases, with 12 bases left in between. DNA for the CDR3: TGTGCCAGCAGCCTAGGACTACTAACAGATACGCAGTATTTT. Protein sequence: CASSLGLLTDTQYF.

In its sample, this clone was seen once. J is TRBJ2-3 and V is TRBV11-2, with D possibly matching TRBD2 (6 bases). V lost 3 bases and J lost 5, with 18 bases in between. This CDR3 contains 16 residues. CDR1 SGHAT and CDR2 FQNNGV come from the germline V gene. The CDR3 sequence: CASSFPTAGGGDTQYF. The CDR3 coding sequence is TGTGCCAGCAGCTTCCCCACAGCGGGTGGTGGAGATACGCAGTATTTT.

The rearrangement joins TRBV19 to TRBJ1-1; possibly TRBD1 for D (5 bases). V was trimmed by 0 bases and J by 5 bases, leaving 10 bases between them. This CDR3 has 14 residues. CDR1 and CDR2 from the germline V gene are LNHDA and SQIVND (reference sequence). The CDR3 sequence: CASSIEGRGTEAFF. The CDR3 DNA reads TGTGCCAGTAGTATAGAGGGACGAGGTACTGAAGCTTTCTTT.

The chain links TRBV10-3 to TRBJ2-7; 12 nucleotides match TRBD2. Germline loops: CDR1 ENHRY, CDR2 SYGVKD. CDR3 length: 16 amino acids. V was clipped by 4 bases and J by 0 bases; unmatched bases: 4. DNA of the CDR3: TGTGCCATCAGTGTCACTAGCGGGGGGAGCTCCTACGAGCAGTACTTC. This codes for CAISVTSGGSSYEQYF.

The chain couples TRBV27 to TRBJ2-5; no definite D call. This CDR3 contains 13 residues. V lost 5 bases and J lost 4, with 11 bases in between. Germline assignment: CDR1 MNHEY and CDR2 SMNVEV (reference sequence). The CDR3 sequence is CASSDPWGETQYF. CDR3 sequence (DNA): TGTGCCAGCAGTGACCCTTGGGGAGAGACCCAGTACTTC.

This clone has just one count. The J gene is TRBJ2-2, the V gene TRBV27; D unresolved. The ends were cut back, 6 bases at V and 5 bases at J, with 13 bases in the middle. CDR3 length equals 14 residues. The germline gives CDR1 MNHEY, CDR2 SMNVEV (reference sequence). The CDR3 spells CASRALERTGELFF. The CDR3 coding sequence is TGTGCCAGCAGAGCCCTAGAGAGAACCGGGGAGCTGTTTTTT.

Turning to this clone: The sample holds other DNA sequences that translate to the same CDR3. The chain uses TRBV19 and TRBJ2-7; unclear D gene. The CDR3 contains 11 residues. V was cut by 5 bases and J by 4 bases, with 6 bases left in between. Germline lookup yields CDR1 LNHDA and CDR2 SQIVND (reference sequence). CDR3 sequence: CASSPGYEQYF. CDR3 nucleotides: TGTGCCAGTAGTCCCGGATACGAGCAGTACTTC.

This chain links TRBV9 with TRBJ1-1; maybe TRBD1 (5 bases). In germline, CDR1 is SGDLS, CDR2 YYNGEE. The CDR3 has 17 residues. V was cut by 0 bases and J by 0 bases, with 15 bases left in between. CDR3 in amino acids: CASSVGQLLSMNTEAFF. CDR3 in DNA: TGTGCCAGCAGCGTAGGACAGCTACTTTCAATGAACACTGAAGCTTTCTTT.

The CDR3 nucleotides are TGTGCCATCAGTGAGTCCCTCCCGGCGGGCGAAGCACCCCTCCACTTT. This gives the protein CAISESLPAGEAPLHF. V usage is TRBV10-3 and J usage is TRBJ1-6, with D unresolved. V was trimmed by 0 bases and J by 11 bases, leaving 17 bases between them. There are 16 residues in the CDR3. Germline loops: CDR1 ENHRY, CDR2 SYGVKD.

The V gene is TRBV6-1, the J gene TRBJ2-1, with D possibly being TRBD2 (7 bases). V shed 2 bases and J shed 1 base, with 12 bases lying between them. From germline, CDR1 is MNHNS and CDR2 SASEGT. The CDR3 extends over 16 amino acids. In DNA form, the CDR3 reads TGTGCCAGCAGTGAACGAGGGGGGGCATCCTACAATGAGCAGTTCTTC. Its translation is CASSERGGASYNEQFF.

In its sample, this clone was seen a few times. This chain joins TRBV4-1 and TRBJ1-5; TRBD1 agrees at 9 bases. Germline values: CDR1 MGHRA, CDR2 YSYEKL. The V gene end was trimmed by 3 bases and the J gene end by 11 bases; junction bases not matched to a gene: 5. This CDR3 has 13 residues. The CDR3 DNA follows: TGCGCCAGCAGCCAGGGACAGGGTTCGACCCAGCATTTT. Its protein product is CASSQGQGSTQHF.

CDR3 protein: CASSEWAGRYTDTQYF. The DNA of the CDR3 is TGTGCCAGCAGTGAATGGGCGGGGCGATACACAGATACGCAGTATTTT. V usage is TRBV25-1 and J usage is TRBJ2-3, with D possibly TRBD2 on 6 matching bases. The germline CDR1 and CDR2 sequences are MGHDK and SYGVNS. The length of the CDR3 is 16 residues. Trimming removed 1 base at V and 2 bases at J, with 13 bases between.

Note on this clone: A much larger clone differs from this one at a single base, so this may be a read error. The chain combines TRBV29-1 with TRBJ2-2; 7 nucleotides match TRBD1. The CDR3 has 14 amino acids. Germline V gene lookup returns CDR1 SQVTM and CDR2 ANQGSEA. V dropped 7 bases and J dropped 6; count of bases not matched to a gene: 11. The CDR3 bases are TGCAGCGGGATCAGGGGGTCAGGGTCCGGGGAGCTGTTTTTT. It codes for CSGIRGSGSGELFF.

For this clone: Other nucleotide sequences in the sample specify the same CDR3. Here the CDR3 DNA reads TGTGCCAGCTCACCACCGGGACTCGGGAACTACGAGCAGTACTTC. Translating it yields CASSPPGLGNYEQYF. The chain uses TRBV18 and TRBJ2-7, with D possibly matching TRBD2 (6 bases). V shed 0 bases and J shed 3 bases, with 12 bases lying between them. The CDR3 runs 15 residues. Germline-derived CDR1 and CDR2 are KGHSH and LQKENI.

J is TRBJ2-3 and V is TRBV27; TRBD1 agrees at 7 bases. Germline V CDR1 and CDR2: MNHEY, SMNVEV (reference sequence). The J segment lost 1 base and the V segment lost 6 bases, leaving 4 bases of the junction unmatched. The CDR3 sequence is 14 residues long. DNA for the CDR3: TGTGCCAGCAGGGGACAGTGGGGCACAGATACGCAGTATTTT. As protein: CASRGQWGTDTQYF.

This rearrangement joins TRBV6-6 to TRBJ2-5; D remains ambiguous. This CDR3 comprises 13 residues. CDR1 is MNHNY, CDR2 SVGAGI, per germline (reference sequence). V lost 10 bases, J lost 2 bases, and 14 bases lay in between. DNA of the CDR3: TGTGCCATGGCGGCTAGAGCGCAAGAGACCCAGTACTTC. As protein: CAMAARAQETQYF.

This clone has just one count. At the DNA level, this CDR3 is encoded by other sequences in the same sample as well. The chain is built from TRBV18 and TRBJ2-3; D unresolved. Trimming took 3 bases from V and 2 from J, leaving 9 bases between them. Per the germline V gene, CDR1 is KGHSH and CDR2 is LQKENI. This CDR3 spans 14 amino acids. The chain's CDR3 is CASSPFPSTDTQYF. The CDR3 DNA sequence: TGTGCCAGCTCACCGTTCCCTTCCACAGATACGCAGTATTTT.

This chain links TRBV5-3 with TRBJ1-3; the D is unclear. TRBV5-3 counts as an open reading frame of uncertain function. This CDR3 region has 15 residues. V lost 0 bases and J lost 0, with 7 bases in between. DNA of the CDR3: TGTGCCAGAAGCTTGGTGGGGTCCTCTGGAAACACCATATATTTT. It codes for CARSLVGSSGNTIYF.